One and the same sample provided the 17 T cell receptor beta chains below, sequenced in a study of T cells in Graves' hyperthyroidism and ophthalmopathy. Template material for amplifying TCR beta CDR3 regions consisted of RNA transcripts. HTBI primers were employed in a first-round RT-PCR of the TCR CDR3. In TCRdb, the multiplex PCR reads were re-called with MiXCR into one record per CDR3 protein. In the table there are hundreds of thousands of distinct CDR3 sequences, around 16% of which are singletons. The specimen was blood. Source of these receptors: a woman aged 40 to 50 with Graves' ophthalmopathy.

This chain uses TRBV6-5 with TRBJ2-2; D remains ambiguous. This CDR3 has 14 amino acids. Deletions cut 1 base from V and 3 bases from J, with 6 bases between. CDR1 and CDR2 (germline): MNHEY, SVGAGI. The CDR3 nucleotides read TGTGCCAGCAGTTACTTCGCCGACACCGGGGAGCTGTTTTTT. Translation: CASSYFADTGELFF.

This clonotype was detected a few times. This chain uses TRBV7-9 with TRBJ2-7; no firm D call. V lost 1 base to trimming and J lost 4 bases, with 14 bases between them. This CDR3 comprises 15 residues. CDR1 is SEHNR, CDR2 FQNEAQ, per germline (reference sequence). In DNA, the CDR3 is TGTGCCAGCAGCTTAGGATTTGACGGTGCGTACGAGCAGTACTTC. Its translation: CASSLGFDGAYEQYF.

The rearrangement joins TRBV9 to TRBJ2-1, with D perhaps being TRBD1 or TRBD2 (6 bases each). The V end lost 0 bases, the J end lost 5 bases, and 12 bases lay between the germline ends. The CDR3 extends over 15 amino acids. Germline V CDR1 and CDR2: SGDLS, YYNGEE. DNA for the CDR3: TGTGCCAGCAGCGTAGGAGGGGGACTGGACAATGAGCAGTTCTTC. Its protein is CASSVGGGLDNEQFF.

This clonotype was detected many times. V gene TRBV7-8 combines with J gene TRBJ1-2; TRBD1 agrees at 9 bases. V lost 5 bases, J lost 1 base, and 5 bases stayed unmatched. Germline V gene data show CDR1 as SGHVS and CDR2 as FQNEAQ. This CDR3 contains 15 residues. CDR3 DNA: TGTGCCAGCAGCCAGGGACAGGGAGATAACTATGGCTACACCTTC. It specifies CASSQGQGDNYGYTF.

This clonotype was seen many times. The chain recombines TRBV3-1 with TRBJ1-3, with D unresolved. Germline lookup yields CDR1 LGHDT and CDR2 YNNKEL (reference sequence). The germline V and J ends were trimmed by 0 bases and 0 bases, with 9 bases remaining between them. CDR3 length: 16 amino acids. The CDR3 sequence is CASSQDDLSSGNTIYF. CDR3 DNA sequence: TGTGCCAGCAGCCAAGATGATCTGAGCTCTGGAAACACCATATATTTT.

At least ten counts were recorded for this clonotype. The chain is built from TRBV12-3 or TRBV12-4 and TRBJ2-7; 7 positions match TRBD2. There are 14 residues in the CDR3. The J segment lost 3 bases and the V segment lost 7 bases, leaving 9 bases of the junction unmatched. CDR3 protein: CASTPGRGIYEQYF. For the CDR3, the DNA is TGTGCCAGCACCCCGGGGCGGGGGATCTACGAGCAGTACTTC.

This clonotype was counted many times. The chain employs TRBV20-1 and TRBJ2-3; TRBD1 agrees at 8 bases. Germline CDR1 DFQATT, CDR2 SNEGSKA (reference sequence). This CDR3 has 14 amino acids. The CDR3 sequence: CSFLQGVGTDTQYF. The DNA of the CDR3 is TGCAGCTTTTTACAGGGGGTCGGCACAGATACGCAGTATTTT.

The genes are TRBV12-3 or TRBV12-4 and TRBJ1-1, with 7 positions matching TRBD1. The V segment lost 5 bases and the J segment 3 bases; nucleotides outside the gene matches: 6. The CDR3 spans 14 residues. The CDR3 sequence: CASSKSDRDTEAFF. The CDR3, as DNA: TGTGCCAGCAGTAAATCTGACAGGGACACTGAAGCTTTCTTT.

This clonotype showed up just a few times. The gene calls are TRBV2 and TRBJ2-7, with 7 bases matching TRBD2. The ends lost 4 bases at V and 5 bases at J; junction bases unmatched: 8. The CDR3 covers 14 residues. Germline CDR1 reads SNHLY; CDR2 reads FYNNEI. The CDR3 reads CASSARGRSHEQYF. The CDR3 bases are TGTGCCAGCAGTGCTCGCGGGAGAAGTCACGAGCAGTACTTC.

CDR3 bases: TGTGCCTGGAGCGCGGGGACAGGGGCCTACGAGCAGTACTTC. It codes for CAWSAGTGAYEQYF. The genes are TRBV30 and TRBJ2-7; 10 bases are a match to TRBD1. Trimming cost V 3 bases and J 2 bases; bases outside gene matches: 4. The CDR3 spans 14 residues. CDR1 and CDR2 from the germline V gene are GTSNPN and SVGIG (reference sequence).

The chain joins TRBV7-9 to TRBJ2-1; D is perhaps TRBD1 (5 bases). The CDR3 is 14 residues long. Germline CDR1 SEHNR, CDR2 FQNEAQ (reference sequence). Trimming shortened V by 5 bases and J by 0 bases, and 8 bases separated the two germline ends. The CDR3 bases are TGTGCCAGCAGCCAGGGAATCTCCTACAATGAGCAGTTCTTC. It encodes CASSQGISYNEQFF. Full variable domain (missing parts from reference TRBV7-9 and TRBJ2-1): DTGVSQNPRHKITKRGQNVTFRCDPISEHNRLYWYRQTLGQGPEFLTYFQNEAQLEKSRLLSDRFSAERPKGSFSTLEIQRTEQGDSAMYLCASSQGISYNEQFFGPGTRLTVL.

This clonotype was detected a few times. The V and J genes are TRBV11-2 and TRBJ2-3, with TRBD2 identical over 9 bases. V lost 4 bases and J lost 9; bases outside the gene matches: 11. This CDR3 contains 15 residues. Germline loops: CDR1 SGHAT, CDR2 FQNNGV. The CDR3 sequence: CASSSGLAPTGTQYF. Here the CDR3 DNA reads TGTGCCAGCAGCTCGGGACTAGCCCCGACAGGGACGCAGTATTTT.

Many counts were recorded for this clonotype. The rearrangement links TRBV7-3 to TRBJ2-5; either TRBD1 or TRBD2 may supply D (5 bases each). The CDR3 totals 15 residues. CDR1 and CDR2 from the germline V gene are SGHTA and FQGTGA. Deletions cut 2 bases from V and 5 bases from J, with 15 bases between. CDR3 nucleotides: TGTGCCAGCAGCTTAGCCGGGACGCATGGGGAGACCCAGTACTTC. The encoded protein is CASSLAGTHGETQYF.

This rearrangement joins TRBV5-8 to TRBJ1-5; TRBD1 aligns across 8 bases. Germline loops: CDR1 SGHTS, CDR2 YDEGEE. V was pared by 10 bases and J by 0 bases, with 18 bases of the junction left unmatched. The CDR3 runs to 18 residues. The CDR3 here is CASRAGQGSGDSNQPQHF. The CDR3 coding sequence is TGTGCCTCCCGAGCTGGACAGGGCTCCGGGGATAGCAATCAGCCCCAGCATTTT.

The rearrangement uses TRBV7-2 and TRBJ2-1, with D possibly being TRBD1 or TRBD2 (6 bases each). V lost 1 base to trimming and J lost 0 bases, with 22 bases between them. Germline V CDR1 and CDR2: SGHTA, FQGNSA. The length of the CDR3 is 20 residues. CDR3 protein: CASSLGLGSQIRGSYNEQFF. CDR3 coding DNA: TGTGCCAGCAGCTTAGGGCTCGGGAGTCAAATCAGGGGCTCCTACAATGAGCAGTTCTTC.

The chain carries TRBV5-4 and TRBJ2-4; 12 bases fit TRBD1. CDR1 and CDR2 (germline): SGHNT, YYREEE (reference sequence). This CDR3 has 18 amino acids. The junction had 9 bases not matched to a gene; V was cut back by 4 bases and J by 1 base. CDR3 region: CASSPGQGATMAKNIQYF. The DNA for the CDR3 is TGTGCCAGCAGCCCGGGACAGGGGGCGACTATGGCCAAAAACATTCAGTACTTC.

This clonotype was counted many times. The rearrangement uses TRBV30 and TRBJ2-7; D is perhaps TRBD1 (6 bases). CDR1 and CDR2 (germline): GTSNPN, SVGIG (reference sequence). This CDR3 is built from 15 residues. V lost 7 bases, J lost 2 bases, and 21 bases lay in between. The CDR3 DNA is TGTGCCTTCTACTCCTGGCAGGGACAAACCTACGAGCAGTACTTC. The encoded protein is CAFYSWQGQTYEQYF.